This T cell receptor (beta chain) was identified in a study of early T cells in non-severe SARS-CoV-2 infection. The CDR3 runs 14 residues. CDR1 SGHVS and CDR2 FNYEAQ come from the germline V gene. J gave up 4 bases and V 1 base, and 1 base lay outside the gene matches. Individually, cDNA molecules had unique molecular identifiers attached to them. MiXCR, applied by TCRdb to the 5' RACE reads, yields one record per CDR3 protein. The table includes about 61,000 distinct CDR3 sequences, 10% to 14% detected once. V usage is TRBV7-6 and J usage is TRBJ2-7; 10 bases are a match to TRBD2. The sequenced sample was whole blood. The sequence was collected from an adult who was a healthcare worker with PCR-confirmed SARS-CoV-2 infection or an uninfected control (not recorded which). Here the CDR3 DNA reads TGTGCCAGCAGCTTAGAGCGGGGGGGATACGAGCAGTACTTC. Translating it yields CASSLERGGYEQYF.